Listed here are 19 T cell receptor beta chains from one sample, sequenced in a study of PD-L1 blockade in urothelial cancer. The time point here: peripheral blood 6 weeks after treatment start. Libraries were prepared by immunoSEQ multiplex PCR; TCRdb keeps only in-frame clonotypes and omits some of them. The table records over 100,000 clones, about 91% of them present only once. The sample was PBMCs, taken around atezolizumab (anti-PD-L1) treatment. These receptors were taken from a man aged 55 to 70 with urothelial cancer.

V usage is TRBV2 and J usage is TRBJ1-2, with TRBD1 identical over 9 bases. The J segment lost 5 bases and the V segment lost 7 bases, leaving 8 bases of the junction unmatched. The germline V gene has CDR1 SNHLY and CDR2 FYNNEI. This CDR3 comprises 14 residues. CDR3 sequence (DNA): TGTGCCAGCAACCAACAGGGGGCGAGGTATGGCTACACCTTC. It yields the protein CASNQQGARYGYTF.

The V gene is TRBV2, the J gene TRBJ2-7, with 9 positions matching TRBD1. The germline CDR1 and CDR2 sequences are SNHLY and FYNNEI. The CDR3 length is 14 residues. After removal of 6 bases from V and 3 bases from J, the junction contained 6 bases not matched to a gene. CDR3 sequence: CASSRGQGNYEQYF. CDR3 DNA sequence: TGTGCCAGCAGCCGGGGACAGGGTAACTACGAGCAGTACTTC.

DNA of the CDR3: TGTGCCAGCTCACCGTCAGGCGATCAGAACACTGAAGCTTTCTTT. Translating gives CASSPSGDQNTEAFF. The chain is built from TRBV18 and TRBJ1-1; D uncertain. V lost 3 bases, J lost 1 base, and 12 bases lay in between. Germline CDR1 KGHSH, CDR2 LQKENI. CDR3 length equals 15 residues.

V usage is TRBV30 and J usage is TRBJ1-3; 10 nucleotides match TRBD1. The CDR3 spans 15 residues. With 5 bases clipped from V and 1 base from J, the junction kept 5 bases outside the gene matches. From germline, CDR1 is GTSNPN and CDR2 SVGIG (reference sequence). In DNA form, the CDR3 reads TGTGCCTGGCGTCGGACAGGGGGATCTGGAAACACCATATATTTT. The encoded protein is CAWRRTGGSGNTIYF.

This chain links TRBV2 with TRBJ1-2; TRBD1 aligns across 7 bases. Germline CDR1 SNHLY, CDR2 FYNNEI. The V gene end was trimmed by 2 bases and the J gene end by 6 bases; junction bases not matched to a gene: 9. There are 15 residues in the CDR3. CDR3 nucleotides: TGTGCCAGCAGTGAACCTATCCAGGGGGAGCATGGCTACACCTTC. Amino acid sequence: CASSEPIQGEHGYTF.

This chain uses TRBV2 with TRBJ2-5, with D possibly being TRBD1 (5 bases). Trimming removed 8 bases from V and 5 bases from J, with 9 bases in between. The germline V gene has CDR1 SNHLY and CDR2 FYNNEI. CDR3 length: 11 residues. CDR3 DNA sequence: TGTGCCAGCGGCCCAGGGGAGACCCAGTACTTC. This sequence encodes CASGPGETQYF.

This chain links TRBV29-1 with TRBJ2-5; no definite D call. Germline CDR1 SQVTM, CDR2 ANQGSEA. The CDR3 length is 12 residues. Between the trimmed V and J ends, which lost 6 bases and 7 bases, there was a span of 15 bases. The CDR3 here is CSVGYNSRTQYF. The CDR3 DNA sequence: TGCAGCGTCGGTTATAACTCGAGGACCCAGTACTTC.

The chain couples TRBV7-2 to TRBJ2-1; TRBD2 matches at 9 bases. Unmatched junction bases numbered 8, after V lost 5 bases and J lost 9 bases. CDR3 length: 14 residues. Per the germline V gene, CDR1 is SGHTA and CDR2 is FQGNSA. The CDR3 nucleotides read TGTGCCAGCAGCCTAATAGCGGGAGAGGCTGAGCAGTTCTTC. Its protein is CASSLIAGEAEQFF.

The chain recombines TRBV30 with TRBJ2-5; perhaps TRBD1 as D (5 bases). CDR1 and CDR2 (germline): GTSNPN, SVGIG (reference sequence). V shed 2 bases and J shed 5 bases, with 9 bases lying between them. CDR3 length: 12 residues. CDR3 in amino acids: CAWSTNRETQYF. The CDR3 DNA reads as TGTGCCTGGAGTACCAACAGGGAGACCCAGTACTTC.

The chain couples TRBV19 to TRBJ2-5, with 8 bases that match TRBD2. The CDR3 extends over 15 amino acids. Trimming cost V 6 bases and J 4 bases; bases outside gene matches: 10. Germline CDR1 LNHDA, CDR2 SQIVND (reference sequence). The CDR3 sequence: CASRSSGGPGETQYF. CDR3 sequence (DNA): TGTGCCAGTAGGTCGAGCGGGGGCCCGGGAGAGACCCAGTACTTC.

The chain carries TRBV27 and TRBJ2-2; perhaps TRBD1 as D (6 bases). The germline V and J ends were trimmed by 8 bases and 4 bases, with 20 bases remaining between them. Germline V gives CDR1 MNHEY, CDR2 SMNVEV (reference sequence). This CDR3 region has 16 residues. CDR3 amino acids: CASGLFLTGGTGELFF. The CDR3 region has the DNA TGTGCCAGCGGGTTATTCTTGACAGGAGGCACCGGGGAGCTGTTTTTT.

The chain links TRBV5-1 to TRBJ1-4; no clear D. Trimming pared 0 bases from V and 6 bases from J, leaving 18 bases between. The CDR3 contains 17 residues. Germline V CDR1 and CDR2: SGHRS, YFSETQ. This chain's CDR3 is CASSLDASAGVHEKLFF. The CDR3 DNA follows: TGCGCCAGCAGCTTGGATGCGTCGGCAGGCGTTCATGAAAAACTGTTTTTT.

The rearrangement links TRBV7-2 to TRBJ2-3; D is unclear. V dropped 0 bases and J dropped 2 bases, with 6 bases sitting between them. The CDR3 spans 14 residues. Germline loops: CDR1 SGHTA, CDR2 FQGNSA. The DNA of the CDR3 is TGTGCCAGCAGCTTAGCCCGAGTCACAGATACGCAGTATTTT. Its translation: CASSLARVTDTQYF. The whole variable domain, filled in from reference TRBV7-2 and TRBJ2-3, reads GAGVSQSPSNKVTEKGKDVELRCDPISGHTALYWYRQSLGQGLEFLIYFQGNSAPDKSGLPSDRFSAERTGGSVSTLTIQRTQQEDSAVYLCASSLARVTDTQYFGPGTRLTVL.

This clone was recorded only once. The chain uses TRBV10-1 and TRBJ2-7, with TRBD1 matching 9 bases. From germline, CDR1 is WNHNN and CDR2 SYGVQD (reference sequence). J lost 6 bases, V lost 8 bases, and 5 bases had no gene match. This CDR3 region has 12 residues. The CDR3: CASGTGPFEQYF. The CDR3 DNA follows: TGCGCCAGCGGGACAGGGCCCTTCGAGCAGTACTTC.

The chain uses TRBV2 and TRBJ2-5; 8 bases are shared with TRBD2. The CDR3 has 15 amino acids. Losses at the gene ends were 3 bases for V and 5 bases for J; bases not matched to a gene: 8. CDR1 and CDR2 (germline): SNHLY, FYNNEI. CDR3 sequence: CASSEERESAETQYF. CDR3 in DNA: TGTGCCAGCAGTGAGGAGCGGGAGTCTGCTGAGACCCAGTACTTC.

The J gene is TRBJ2-3, the V gene TRBV6-5, with D uncertain. From germline, CDR1 is MNHEY and CDR2 SVGAGI. The V and J ends lost 5 bases and 3 bases respectively, with 9 bases between them. This CDR3 is built from 13 residues. CDR3: CASSNSWTDTQYF. DNA for the CDR3: TGTGCCAGCAGTAACAGCTGGACAGATACGCAGTATTTT.

V and J are TRBV11-2 and TRBJ2-1; 9 bases map to TRBD1. The CDR3 has 16 residues. The germline V gene has CDR1 SGHAT and CDR2 FQNNGV. V shed 3 bases and J 8 bases; nucleotides not matched to a gene: 11. CDR3 region: CASSLDRGSSRDEQFF. The CDR3 region has the DNA TGTGCCAGCAGCTTGGACAGGGGAAGCTCCAGGGATGAGCAGTTCTTC.

The rearrangement uses TRBV6-5 and TRBJ2-5; TRBD2 agrees at 7 bases. The CDR3 consists of 14 residues. V shed 5 bases and J 5 bases; nucleotides not matched to a gene: 8. The germline V gene has CDR1 MNHEY and CDR2 SVGAGI. CDR3 nucleotides: TGTGCCAGCAGTATAGGGACTATCGAGGAGACCCAGTACTTC. Its translation: CASSIGTIEETQYF.

The gene calls are TRBV18 and TRBJ2-6; D not resolved. The germline V gene encodes CDR1 KGHSH and CDR2 LQKENI. Trimming removed 3 bases at V and 6 bases at J, with 12 bases between. The CDR3 covers 15 residues. The CDR3 DNA sequence: TGTGCCAGCTCACCGTCTCGGTCCCTGGCCAACGTCCTGACTTTC. Amino acid sequence: CASSPSRSLANVLTF.